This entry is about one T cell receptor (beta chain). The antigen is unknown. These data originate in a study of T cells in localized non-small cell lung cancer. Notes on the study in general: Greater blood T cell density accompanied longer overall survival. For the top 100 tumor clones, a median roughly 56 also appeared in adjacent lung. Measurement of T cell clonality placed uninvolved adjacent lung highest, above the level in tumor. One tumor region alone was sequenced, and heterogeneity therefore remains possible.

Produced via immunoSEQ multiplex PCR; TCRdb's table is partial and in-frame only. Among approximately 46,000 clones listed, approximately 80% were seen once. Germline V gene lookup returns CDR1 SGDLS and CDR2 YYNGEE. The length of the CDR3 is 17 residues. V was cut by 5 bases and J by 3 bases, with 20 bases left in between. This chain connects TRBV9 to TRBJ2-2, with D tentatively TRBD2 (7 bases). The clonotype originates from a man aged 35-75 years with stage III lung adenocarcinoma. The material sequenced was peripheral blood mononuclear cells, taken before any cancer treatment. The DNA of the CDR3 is TGTGCCAGCAGGAATCGCGCGGGGGCCGGTGACACCGGGGAGCTGTTTTTT. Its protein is CASRNRAGAGDTGELFF.